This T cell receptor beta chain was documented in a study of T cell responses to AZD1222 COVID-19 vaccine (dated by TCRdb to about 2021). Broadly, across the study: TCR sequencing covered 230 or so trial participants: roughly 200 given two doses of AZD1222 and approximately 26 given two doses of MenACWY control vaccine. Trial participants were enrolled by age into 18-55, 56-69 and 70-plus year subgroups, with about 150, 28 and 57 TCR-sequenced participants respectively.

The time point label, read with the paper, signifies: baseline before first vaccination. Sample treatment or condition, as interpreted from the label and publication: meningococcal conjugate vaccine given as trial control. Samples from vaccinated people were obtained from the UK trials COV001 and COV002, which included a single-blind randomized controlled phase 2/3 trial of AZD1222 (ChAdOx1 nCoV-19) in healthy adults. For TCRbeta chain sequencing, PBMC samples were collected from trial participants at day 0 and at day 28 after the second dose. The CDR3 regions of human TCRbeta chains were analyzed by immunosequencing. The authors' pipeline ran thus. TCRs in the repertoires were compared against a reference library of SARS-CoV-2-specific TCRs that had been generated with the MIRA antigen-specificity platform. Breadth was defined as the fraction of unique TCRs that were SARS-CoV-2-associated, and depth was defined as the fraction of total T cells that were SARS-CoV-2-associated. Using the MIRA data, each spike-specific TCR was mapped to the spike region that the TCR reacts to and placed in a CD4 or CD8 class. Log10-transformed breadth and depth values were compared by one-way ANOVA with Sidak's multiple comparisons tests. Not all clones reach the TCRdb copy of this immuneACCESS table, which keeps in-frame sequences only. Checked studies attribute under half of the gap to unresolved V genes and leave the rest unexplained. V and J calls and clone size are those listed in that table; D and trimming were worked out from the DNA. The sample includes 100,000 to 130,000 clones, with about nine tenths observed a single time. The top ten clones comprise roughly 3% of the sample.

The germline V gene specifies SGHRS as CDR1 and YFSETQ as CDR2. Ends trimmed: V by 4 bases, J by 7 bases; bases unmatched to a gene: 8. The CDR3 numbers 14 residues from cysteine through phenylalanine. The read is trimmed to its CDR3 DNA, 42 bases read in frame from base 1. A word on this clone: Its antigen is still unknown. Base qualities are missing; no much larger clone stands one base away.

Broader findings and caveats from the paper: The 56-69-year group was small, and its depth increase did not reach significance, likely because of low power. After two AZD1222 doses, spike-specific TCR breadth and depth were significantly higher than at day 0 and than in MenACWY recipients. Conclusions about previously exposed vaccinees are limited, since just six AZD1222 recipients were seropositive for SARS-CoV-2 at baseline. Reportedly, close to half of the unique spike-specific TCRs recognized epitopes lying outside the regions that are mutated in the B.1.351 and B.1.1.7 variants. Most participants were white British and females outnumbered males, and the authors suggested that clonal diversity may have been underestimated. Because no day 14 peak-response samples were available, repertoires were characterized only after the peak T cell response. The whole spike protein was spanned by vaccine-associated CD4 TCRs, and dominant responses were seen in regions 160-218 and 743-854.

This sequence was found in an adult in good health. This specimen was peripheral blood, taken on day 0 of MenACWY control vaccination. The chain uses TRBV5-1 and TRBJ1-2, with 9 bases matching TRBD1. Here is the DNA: TGCGCCAGCAGCCCGGGACAGGGAGTTAGTGGCTACACCTTC. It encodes CASSPGQGVSGYTF.